Below, one T cell receptor beta chain is given with its context. Trimming shortened V by 5 bases and J by 7 bases, and 17 bases separated the two germline ends. Germline CDR1 is LNHDA and CDR2 is SQIVND (reference sequence). This CDR3 contains 14 residues. Generated by immunoSEQ multiplex PCR, the TCRdb table keeps only in-frame clones and is missing some. This table has 260,000 or so clones, about 83% appearing once. This specimen belongs to a study of blood T cell repertoires in COVID-19. Study summary: Collection of acute and convalescent COVID-19 samples took place in the United States, Italy and Spain. Sample material is recorded as cDNA or gDNA derived from T cells, B-cell-depleted T cells, or PBMCs.

The sequence derives from a woman in her 40s who had been exposed to COVID-19. Sequencing input: PBMCs or T cells enriched from blood (not recorded which). The chain couples TRBV19 to TRBJ1-2; D unclear. The DNA of the CDR3 is TGTGCCAGTAGTCGTACGGCGGAAGAGAGTGGCTACACCTTC. Translated: CASSRTAEESGYTF. Using reference TRBV19 and TRBJ1-2 for the parts outside the CDR3, the full variable domain is DGGITQSPKYLFRKEGQNVTLSCEQNLNHDAMYWYRQDPGQGLRLIYYSQIVNDFQKGDIAEGYSVSREKKESFPLTVTSAQKNPTAFYLCASSRTAEESGYTFGSGTRLTVV.